Listed here are 10 T cell receptor beta chains from one sample, sequenced in a study of T cell responses to AZD1222 COVID-19 vaccine (dated by TCRdb to the early 2020s). This sample's time point label indicates: baseline before first vaccination. The library was built by means of the immunoSEQ multiplex PCR assay. In TCRdb, the immuneACCESS table is reduced to in-frame sequences with V and J assigned. These tables do not hold every clone; where another copy was compared, an unresolved V gene accounts for under half, and the others remain unexplained. This sample is represented by 120,000 or so clones; roughly four fifths of them were singletons. The top ten clones comprise 3.5% to 5% of the sample. The sample was peripheral blood, taken on day 0 of AZD1222 vaccination. The receptors here all came from an adult in good health.

The rearrangement joins TRBV4-2 to TRBJ2-1; 12 bases align to TRBD1. The junction had 5 bases not matched to a gene; V was cut back by 4 bases and J by 7 bases. There are 15 residues in the CDR3. From germline, CDR1 is LGHNA and CDR2 YNFKEQ. The CDR3 DNA follows: TGTGCCAGCAGCCCCCGGGACAGGGGGCAAAATGAGCAGTTCTTC. Protein: CASSPRDRGQNEQFF.

As DNA, the CDR3 is TGTGCCAGCAGGGGGACAGCAACTAATGAAAAACTGTTTTTT. Translated: CASRGTATNEKLFF. The chain employs TRBV2 and TRBJ1-4; 7 positions agree with TRBD1. CDR1 is SNHLY, CDR2 FYNNEI, per germline. This CDR3 is 14 amino acids long. V lost 6 bases, J lost 0 bases, and 1 base stayed unmatched.

The table lists this clone with a few counts. V usage is TRBV9 and J usage is TRBJ2-4; TRBD2 is a possible D gene (6 bases). The ends were cut back, 0 bases at V and 1 base at J, with 8 bases in the middle. The CDR3 has 15 amino acids. Germline V gene sequence: CDR1 SGDLS, CDR2 YYNGEE. The CDR3 DNA reads as TGTGCCAGCAGCGTAGGGAGGGGTGCCAAAAACATTCAGTACTTC. It codes for CASSVGRGAKNIQYF.

This chain uses TRBV7-2 with TRBJ2-5; no reliable D call. V lost 1 base to trimming and J lost 0 bases, with 6 bases between them. The V gene's germline CDR1 is SGHTA and CDR2 FQGNSA. The CDR3 loop spans 14 amino acids. The CDR3 sequence is CASSLGKNQETQYF. Here the CDR3 DNA reads TGTGCCAGCAGCTTAGGGAAGAACCAAGAGACCCAGTACTTC.

The chain uses TRBV5-1 and TRBJ1-1, with D perhaps TRBD1 (6 bases). The germline CDR1 and CDR2 sequences are SGHRS and YFSETQ. Trimming pared 4 bases from V and 0 bases from J, leaving 13 bases between. The CDR3 extends over 15 amino acids. CDR3 sequence: CASSGSGDMNTEAFF. The CDR3 coding sequence is TGCGCCAGCAGCGGATCAGGGGACATGAACACTGAAGCTTTCTTT.

This chain uses TRBV6-2 or TRBV6-3 with TRBJ1-5; maybe TRBD1 (5 bases). The CDR3 has 14 amino acids. CDR1 and CDR2 (germline): MNHEY, SVGEGT. The V gene lost 2 bases and the J gene lost 3 bases, with 8 bases spanning the gap. CDR3 region: CASSYPRDNQPQHF. As DNA, the CDR3 is TGTGCCAGCAGTTACCCCAGGGACAATCAGCCCCAGCATTTT.

This clone was seen a single time. The rearrangement links TRBV2 to TRBJ1-2, with a possible D match to TRBD1 (5 bases). The CDR3 totals 14 residues. The V end was cut by 4 bases, the J end by 6 bases, with 15 bases between. CDR1 is SNHLY and CDR2 is FYNNEI in the germline V gene. DNA of the CDR3: TGTGCCAGCAGTGGTCAGGGCGCTTCTGATGGCTACACCTTC. It translates to CASSGQGASDGYTF.

This sequence joins TRBV24-1 and TRBJ2-7; D is possibly TRBD1 (5 bases). The CDR3 totals 11 residues. Trimming cost V 5 bases and J 6 bases, with 7 bases left between them. Germline values: CDR1 KGHDR, CDR2 SFDVKD. CDR3 DNA: TGTGCCACCAGTGGGGGCGTCGAGCAGTACTTC. Encoded protein: CATSGGVEQYF.

As for this clone: Other DNA sequences from this sample encode an identical CDR3 as well. The chain links TRBV7-9 to TRBJ2-3, with TRBD1 matching over 8 bases. The junction had 1 base not matched to a gene; V was cut back by 4 bases and J by 4 bases. This CDR3 comprises 13 residues. Germline V gene sequence: CDR1 SEHNR, CDR2 FQNEAQ (reference sequence). The CDR3 loop is CASSSRGPDTQYF. In DNA, the CDR3 is TGTGCCAGCAGCTCCAGGGGGCCAGATACGCAGTATTTT.

The chain links TRBV28 to TRBJ1-1; 7 bases line up with TRBD1. Germline-derived CDR1 and CDR2 are MDHEN and SYDVKM. V lost 3 bases to trimming and J lost 3 bases; unmatched junction nucleotides: 4. There are 14 residues in the CDR3. Here the CDR3 DNA reads TGTGCCAGCAGTTTGACCGACAGGGACACTGAAGCTTTCTTT. Its protein product is CASSLTDRDTEAFF.